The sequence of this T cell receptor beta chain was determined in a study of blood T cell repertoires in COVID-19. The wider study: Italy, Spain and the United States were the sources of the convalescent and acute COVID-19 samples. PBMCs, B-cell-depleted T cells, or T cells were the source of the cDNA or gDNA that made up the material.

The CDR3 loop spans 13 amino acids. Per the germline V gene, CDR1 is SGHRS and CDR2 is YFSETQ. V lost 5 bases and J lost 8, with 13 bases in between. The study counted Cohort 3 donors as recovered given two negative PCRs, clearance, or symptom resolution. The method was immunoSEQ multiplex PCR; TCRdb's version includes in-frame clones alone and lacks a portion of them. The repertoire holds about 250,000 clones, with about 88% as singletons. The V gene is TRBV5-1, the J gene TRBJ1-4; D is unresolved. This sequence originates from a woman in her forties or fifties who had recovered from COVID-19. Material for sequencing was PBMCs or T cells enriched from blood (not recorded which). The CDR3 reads CASSRVSLEKLFF. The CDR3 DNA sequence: TGCGCCAGCAGTCGGGTGTCCTTAGAAAAACTGTTTTTT.